A single sample is the source of the 30 T cell receptor beta chains below, sequenced in a study of T cell changes during pregnancy in multiple sclerosis (dated by TCRdb to between 2018 and 2020). Libraries were built with the immunoSEQ multiplex PCR assay. This immuneACCESS table, as held by TCRdb, lists in-frame sequences with V and J called but not all clones. Of the missing ones, under half trace to an unresolved V gene in checked studies; the others have no known cause. This sample gives 69,000 or so clones in total; around 92% of them show up just once. The ten largest account for under 2% of the sample. This sample comprised peripheral blood, obtained in the third trimester of pregnancy. The receptors derive from a female donor in good health, enrolled as a control in a pregnancy study.

The CDR3 DNA reads TGTGCCAGCAGCCAGGGACTAGCCTACTACGAGCAGTACTTC. Its translation is CASSQGLAYYEQYF. This chain joins TRBV7-9 and TRBJ2-7; TRBD2 matches 9 bases. This CDR3 is built from 14 residues. V trimming: 5 bases; J trimming: 3 bases; junction bases outside the gene matches: 5. Germline assignment: CDR1 SEHNR and CDR2 FQNEAQ (reference sequence). The variable domain in full, with the rest retrieved from reference TRBV7-9 and TRBJ2-7, is DTGVSQNPRHKITKRGQNVTFRCDPISEHNRLYWYRQTLGQGPEFLTYFQNEAQLEKSRLLSDRFSAERPKGSFSTLEIQRTEQGDSAMYLCASSQGLAYYEQYFGPGTRLTVT.

CDR3 loop: CASKMTSGGSTDTQYF. In DNA form, the CDR3 reads TGTGCCAGCAAGATGACTAGCGGGGGGTCCACAGATACGCAGTATTTT. V usage is TRBV2 and J usage is TRBJ2-3; 13 bases align to TRBD2. This CDR3 contains 16 residues. After removal of 7 bases from V and 2 bases from J, the junction contained 6 bases not matched to a gene. Germline V gene lookup returns CDR1 SNHLY and CDR2 FYNNEI. The variable domain in full, completed from reference TRBV2 and TRBJ2-3, reads EPEVTQTPSHQVTQMGQEVILRCVPISNHLYFYWYRQILGQKVEFLVSFYNNEISEKSEIFDDQFSVERPDGSNFTLKIRSTKLEDSAMYFCASKMTSGGSTDTQYFGPGTRLTVL.

The chain carries TRBV30 and TRBJ1-5; D is uncertain. The CDR3 runs 16 residues. Germline loops: CDR1 GTSNPN, CDR2 SVGIG (reference sequence). The V end lost 3 bases, the J end lost 2 bases, and 17 bases lay between the germline ends. The CDR3 is CAWSDELESGNQPQHF. The CDR3 region has the DNA TGTGCCTGGAGCGACGAACTGGAGTCCGGCAATCAGCCCCAGCATTTT.

V is TRBV4-1 and J is TRBJ2-7; TRBD1 matches at 8 bases. The CDR3 is 15 residues long. CDR1 MGHRA and CDR2 YSYEKL come from the germline V gene. The junction had 4 bases not matched to a gene; V was cut back by 0 bases and J by 3 bases. The CDR3 DNA follows: TGCGCCAGCAGCCAAGAGGGCAGGGGGCTCTACGAGCAGTACTTC. Amino acid sequence: CASSQEGRGLYEQYF.

The chain links TRBV5-5 to TRBJ1-3; 9 nucleotides agree with TRBD1. The CDR3 consists of 17 residues. The germline gives CDR1 SGHKS, CDR2 YYEKEE (reference sequence). With 4 bases clipped from V and 4 bases from J, the junction kept 12 bases outside the gene matches. This chain's CDR3 is CASSRPTTGGEGNTIYF. The DNA for the CDR3 is TGTGCCAGCAGCCGACCTACCACAGGGGGCGAAGGAAACACCATATATTTT.

The chain combines TRBV7-6 with TRBJ1-1; D gene unclear. The V end lost 5 bases, the J end lost 4 bases, and 11 bases lay between the germline ends. The V gene's germline CDR1 is SGHVS and CDR2 FNYEAQ. This CDR3 is 13 amino acids long. Here the CDR3 reads CASSARDTTEAFF. CDR3 in DNA: TGTGCCAGCAGCGCGCGGGATACCACTGAAGCTTTCTTT.

V and J are TRBV4-1 and TRBJ1-6, with 7 bases lining up with TRBD1. CDR3 length equals 18 residues. V trimming: 3 bases; J trimming: 2 bases; junction bases outside the gene matches: 10. In germline, CDR1 is MGHRA, CDR2 YSYEKL. CDR3 loop: CASSQYKGARTYNSPLHF. CDR3 nucleotide sequence: TGCGCCAGCAGCCAGTATAAGGGGGCTAGGACCTATAATTCACCCCTCCACTTT.

This clone has just one count. The chain has TRBV10-3 and TRBJ1-5; D unresolved. V was shortened by 6 bases and J by 4 bases, with 10 bases between the two germline ends. The CDR3 length is 13 residues. CDR1 and CDR2 from the germline V gene are ENHRY and SYGVKD. DNA of the CDR3: TGTGCCATCAGCTACGAGAGGAATCAGCCCCAGCATTTT. Residues: CAISYERNQPQHF.

CDR3 bases: TGTGCCAGCAGCGGGGGACTAGCGGGGTGGTACGAGCAGTACTTC. Translating gives CASSGGLAGWYEQYF. The J gene is TRBJ2-7, the V gene TRBV9, with 13 positions matching TRBD2. J lost 4 bases, V lost 3 bases, and 4 bases had no gene match. The CDR3 is made up of 15 amino acids. Germline lookup yields CDR1 SGDLS and CDR2 YYNGEE. The entire variable domain, with the rest obtained from reference TRBV9 and TRBJ2-7, is as follows: DSGVTQTPKHLITATGQRVTLRCSPRSGDLSVYWYQQSLDQGLQFLIQYYNGEERAKGNILERFSAQQFPDLHSELNLSSLELGDSALYFCASSGGLAGWYEQYFGPGTRLTVT.

This clone was counted only a few times. The chain combines TRBV30 with TRBJ1-2, with TRBD1 identical over 7 bases. The CDR3 extends over 12 amino acids. CDR1 and CDR2 from the germline V gene are GTSNPN and SVGIG (reference sequence). The V gene end was trimmed by 4 bases and the J gene end by 4 bases; junction bases not matched to a gene: 3. For the CDR3, the DNA is TGTGCCTGGATGACAGGGATCTATGGCTACACCTTC. This encodes CAWMTGIYGYTF.

This sequence joins TRBV19 and TRBJ2-1; no firm D call. The V end was cut by 3 bases, the J end by 0 bases, with 6 bases between. This CDR3 contains 14 residues. Germline lookup yields CDR1 LNHDA and CDR2 SQIVND (reference sequence). The DNA of the CDR3 is TGTGCCAGTAGTATTACCAGCTCCTACAATGAGCAGTTCTTC. Translated: CASSITSSYNEQFF.

This chain joins TRBV28 and TRBJ2-3; 10 nucleotides match TRBD2. After removal of 6 bases from V and 0 bases from J, the junction contained 12 bases not matched to a gene. The CDR3 is 18 amino acids. Germline V gene lookup returns CDR1 MDHEN and CDR2 SYDVKM. The CDR3 DNA follows: TGTGCCAGCAGACTCAGATCGGGACTAGCGTCTAGCACAGATACGCAGTATTTT. Its translation is CASRLRSGLASSTDTQYF.

The gene calls are TRBV6-5 and TRBJ2-1, with 11 bases identical to TRBD2. Germline assignment: CDR1 MNHEY and CDR2 SVGAGI. This CDR3 is 15 amino acids long. The V and J ends lost 4 bases and 7 bases, in that order; junction bases with no gene match: 6. CDR3 nucleotide sequence: TGTGCCAGCAGTTGGGGACTAGCGGCCGAAAATGAGCAGTTCTTC. Its translation: CASSWGLAAENEQFF.

The J gene is TRBJ2-6, the V gene TRBV7-3; 12 positions match TRBD2. Germline trimming cut 6 bases from V and 0 bases from J; bases unmatched to any gene: 12. The CDR3 is 20 amino acids. CDR1 is SGHTA, CDR2 FQGTGA, per germline. In DNA, the CDR3 is TGTGCCAGCAGGCTCACACCCGGACTAGCGGGGATCTCTGGGGCCAACGTCCTGACTTTC. It yields the protein CASRLTPGLAGISGANVLTF.

The chain couples TRBV7-9 to TRBJ1-1; D remains unclear. CDR3 length equals 13 residues. V shed 1 base and J shed 3 bases, with 6 bases lying between them. The germline V gene encodes CDR1 SEHNR and CDR2 FQNEAQ (reference sequence). CDR3 coding DNA: TGTGCCAGCAGCTTAGGGGCTTACACTGAAGCTTTCTTT. Amino acids: CASSLGAYTEAFF.

This clone came up once. The rearrangement joins TRBV7-9 to TRBJ2-7; D call uncertain. Trimming took 4 bases from V and 3 from J, leaving 7 bases between them. The germline CDR1 and CDR2 sequences are SEHNR and FQNEAQ (reference sequence). The CDR3 totals 12 residues. DNA for the CDR3: TGTGCCAGCAGCTCCACCGGCTACGAGCAGTACTTC. Protein: CASSSTGYEQYF. Full variable domain (outside the CDR3, taken from reference TRBV7-9 and TRBJ2-7): DTGVSQNPRHKITKRGQNVTFRCDPISEHNRLYWYRQTLGQGPEFLTYFQNEAQLEKSRLLSDRFSAERPKGSFSTLEIQRTEQGDSAMYLCASSSTGYEQYFGPGTRLTVT.

The gene calls are TRBV28 and TRBJ1-1, with 8 positions matching TRBD1. Germline trimming cut 5 bases from V and 1 base from J; bases unmatched to any gene: 6. The CDR3 length is 15 residues. CDR1 is MDHEN and CDR2 is SYDVKM in the germline V gene. CDR3 DNA: TGTGCCAGCAGTCCCCGACAGGGGACGAACACTGAAGCTTTCTTT. Translation: CASSPRQGTNTEAFF.

This chain connects TRBV12-1 to TRBJ1-4; whether TRBD1, the table's D call, matches the DNA was not checked. TRBV12-1 is deemed a pseudogene. The CDR3 runs to 17 residues. The DNA of the CDR3 is TGTGCCAGCAGCGGACCGGACAGGGGGCGGAATAATGAAAAACTGTTTTTT. Protein sequence: CASSGPDRGRNNEKLFF.

This chain links TRBV12-5 with TRBJ2-6, with a possible D match to TRBD2 (5 bases). The CDR3 sequence is 19 residues long. CDR1 and CDR2 (germline): LGHNT, FRNRAP. The ends were cut back, 3 bases at V and 4 bases at J, with 22 bases in the middle. CDR3 amino acids: CASGFIVVGKLSGANVLTF. As DNA, the CDR3 is TGTGCTAGTGGTTTTATCGTAGTCGGGAAACTATCCGGGGCCAACGTCCTGACTTTC.

This clone was found once. This chain uses TRBV25-1 with TRBJ2-4, with D perhaps matching TRBD1 (5 bases). The ends were cut back, 5 bases at V and 9 bases at J, with 14 bases in the middle. Germline CDR1 MGHDK, CDR2 SYGVNS. This CDR3 has 13 amino acids. CDR3 DNA sequence: TGTGCCAGCAGTCCCCAGACAGTGGGCATTCAGTACTTC. Amino acid sequence: CASSPQTVGIQYF. Full variable domain (missing parts from reference TRBV25-1 and TRBJ2-4): EADIYQTPRYLVIGTGKKITLECSQTMGHDKMYWYQQDPGMELHLIHYSYGVNSTEKGDLSSESTVSRIRTEHFPLTLESARPSHTSQYLCASSPQTVGIQYFGAGTRLSVL.

This chain connects TRBV6-5 to TRBJ2-5, with D possibly being TRBD2 (6 bases). Germline V gives CDR1 MNHEY, CDR2 SVGAGI. The CDR3 is made up of 14 amino acids. Trimming stripped 7 bases from V and 2 bases from J, with 14 bases between. CDR3 protein: CASTDRREQETQYF. The DNA of the CDR3 is TGTGCCAGCACCGACCGCCGGGAGCAAGAGACCCAGTACTTC.

This chain uses TRBV7-9 with TRBJ2-1, with 9 bases identical to TRBD1. The CDR3 spans 15 residues. From germline, CDR1 is SEHNR and CDR2 FQNEAQ (reference sequence). The trim removed 3 bases at V and 6 bases at J, leaving 6 bases unmatched. This CDR3 is CASSFSYRGRNEQFF. CDR3 sequence (DNA): TGTGCCAGCAGCTTTAGCTACAGGGGGCGCAATGAGCAGTTCTTC. Looking up the rest from reference TRBV7-9 and TRBJ2-1 gives the full variable domain: DTGVSQNPRHKITKRGQNVTFRCDPISEHNRLYWYRQTLGQGPEFLTYFQNEAQLEKSRLLSDRFSAERPKGSFSTLEIQRTEQGDSAMYLCASSFSYRGRNEQFFGPGTRLTVL.

In DNA form, the CDR3 reads TGTGCCAGCAGTTTATCGAGGGCTAGCGGAGCCTACGAGCAGTACTTC. Its translation is CASSLSRASGAYEQYF. The chain carries TRBV27 and TRBJ2-7; TRBD2 matches at 7 bases. The V and J ends lost 0 bases and 2 bases, in that order; junction bases with no gene match: 7. Per the germline V gene, CDR1 is MNHEY and CDR2 is SMNVEV (reference sequence). The CDR3 is 16 residues long.

V and J are TRBV18 and TRBJ2-6; 10 bases map to TRBD1. This CDR3 has 20 amino acids. The V gene's germline CDR1 is KGHSH and CDR2 LQKENI. The V gene end was trimmed by 0 bases and the J gene end by 3 bases; junction bases not matched to a gene: 11. The DNA for the CDR3 is TGTGCCAGCTCACCACCTTTCGGGACAGGGGATTCTGGTGGGGCCAACGTCCTGACTTTC. Translation: CASSPPFGTGDSGGANVLTF.

The rearrangement joins TRBV9 to TRBJ2-1, with 10 nucleotides matching TRBD1. With 0 bases clipped from V and 7 bases from J, the junction kept 7 bases outside the gene matches. The CDR3 is 16 residues long. Germline lookup yields CDR1 SGDLS and CDR2 YYNGEE. The CDR3 sequence is CASSVDPDRGQNEQFF. DNA of the CDR3: TGTGCCAGCAGCGTAGATCCCGACAGGGGGCAAAATGAGCAGTTCTTC. The full variable domain, its missing parts supplied by reference TRBV9 and TRBJ2-1, is DSGVTQTPKHLITATGQRVTLRCSPRSGDLSVYWYQQSLDQGLQFLIQYYNGEERAKGNILERFSAQQFPDLHSELNLSSLELGDSALYFCASSVDPDRGQNEQFFGPGTRLTVL.

The rearrangement links TRBV10-3 to TRBJ2-1; 8 bases map to TRBD2. The V gene end was trimmed by 7 bases and the J gene end by 7 bases; junction bases not matched to a gene: 12. This CDR3 contains 15 residues. CDR1 ENHRY and CDR2 SYGVKD come from the germline V gene. The chain's CDR3 is CAITMGASGRNEQFF. The CDR3 DNA reads as TGTGCCATCACCATGGGGGCTAGCGGGCGGAATGAGCAGTTCTTC.

The chain has TRBV30 and TRBJ2-7, with 8 bases that match TRBD1. The V segment lost 1 base and the J segment 3 bases; nucleotides outside the gene matches: 2. From germline, CDR1 is GTSNPN and CDR2 SVGIG (reference sequence). The CDR3 contains 13 residues. The CDR3 nucleotides are TGTGCCTGGAGTGAGGGACAGGTCTACGAGCAGTACTTC. Its protein product is CAWSEGQVYEQYF.

This chain links TRBV6-5 with TRBJ2-7; 9 bases align to TRBD2. This CDR3 comprises 15 residues. The junction had 8 bases not matched to a gene; V was cut back by 6 bases and J by 2 bases. CDR1 and CDR2 (germline): MNHEY, SVGAGI. For the CDR3, the DNA is TGTGCCAGCAGGTACGCGACTAGCGGAACCTACGAGCAGTACTTC. It yields the protein CASRYATSGTYEQYF.

V gene TRBV11-3 combines with J gene TRBJ2-2, with 14 bases matching TRBD2. This CDR3 is 15 amino acids long. Germline CDR1 is SGHNT and CDR2 is YENEEA. With V trimmed by 4 bases and J by 6 bases, 1 base remained unmatched. The CDR3 DNA follows: TGTGCCAGCAGCTCGGGACTAGCGGGAGCCGGGGAGCTGTTTTTT. It encodes CASSSGLAGAGELFF.

V usage is TRBV2 and J usage is TRBJ2-5, with 8 bases identical to TRBD1. With V trimmed by 4 bases and J by 5 bases, 9 bases remained unmatched. Germline V gene lookup returns CDR1 SNHLY and CDR2 FYNNEI. The CDR3 totals 15 residues. CDR3 loop: CASSGGGQGWETQYF. In DNA form, the CDR3 reads TGTGCCAGCAGTGGAGGAGGACAGGGCTGGGAGACCCAGTACTTC.